The 13 T cell receptor beta chains below all came from one sample that was sequenced in a study of type 1 regulatory T cells. These receptors are not linked to any known antigen. In TCRdb, the reads were re-called with MiXCR into one record per CDR3 protein. The sample shows about 68,000 distinct CDR3 sequences, around 68% of them seen only once. The sample consisted of cultured T cells, either the whole culture or a sorted T cell fraction (not recorded which). Subset defined: Tr1-enriched cell product generated in vitro against host alloantigens. The receptor source for this set is a human donor in good health.

The V call is TRBV6-1, the J call TRBJ1-5, with D unresolved. The CDR3 loop spans 11 amino acids. V was trimmed by 3 bases and J by 7 bases, leaving 4 bases between them. The germline V gene encodes CDR1 MNHNS and CDR2 SASEGT. The CDR3 loop is CASSEDQPQHF. CDR3 in DNA: TGTGCCAGCAGTGAGGACCAGCCCCAGCATTTT.

In this sample, this clonotype turned up once. The V gene is TRBV5-6, the J gene TRBJ1-1; D not certain. Between the trimmed V and J ends, which lost 4 bases and 1 base, there was a span of 8 bases. Per germline, CDR1 SGHDT and CDR2 YYEEEE. This CDR3 has 13 amino acids. The CDR3 sequence is CASSHRRNTEAFF. DNA for the CDR3: TGTGCCAGCAGCCACCGACGGAACACTGAAGCTTTCTTT.

V is TRBV4-1 and J is TRBJ2-5, with D unclear. Deletions cut 1 base from V and 2 bases from J, with 8 bases between. CDR3 size: 14 residues. CDR1 is MGHRA and CDR2 is YSYEKL in the germline V gene. CDR3 DNA: TGCGCCAGCAGCCAAGCCGGTCCGCAAGAGACCCAGTACTTC. This translates into CASSQAGPQETQYF.

The rearrangement uses TRBV7-9 and TRBJ2-7; no firm D call. Germline loops: CDR1 SEHNR, CDR2 FQNEAQ (reference sequence). Trimming cost V 5 bases and J 4 bases, with 12 bases left between them. The CDR3 is 13 residues long. The CDR3 DNA reads TGTGCCAGCAGCCCTCACGGCCGGTACGAGCAGTACTTC. As protein: CASSPHGRYEQYF.

This chain uses TRBV5-1 with TRBJ2-2; 10 bases fit TRBD2. V gave up 0 bases and J gave up 6 bases; unmatched junction bases: 8. The V gene's germline CDR1 is SGHRS and CDR2 YFSETQ. This CDR3 contains 17 residues. The CDR3 nucleotides read TGCGCCAGCAGCTTGGCCCCCCTAGCGGGAGAGTCCGGGGAGCTGTTTTTT. This translates into CASSLAPLAGESGELFF. The variable domain in full, completed from reference TRBV5-1 and TRBJ2-2, reads KAGVTQTPRYLIKTRGQQVTLSCSPISGHRSVSWYQQTPGQGLQFLFEYFSETQRNKGNFPGRFSGRQFSNSRSEMNVSTLELGDSALYLCASSLAPLAGESGELFFGEGSRLTVL.

This clonotype has more than one count but fewer than ten. This chain joins TRBV12-3 or TRBV12-4 and TRBJ2-1, with D perhaps assigned TRBD1 or TRBD2 (5 bases each). Trimming left V 3 bases short and J 5 bases short, with 17 bases between. CDR3 length: 16 residues. The CDR3 nucleotides are TGTGCCAGCAGTTTTCGATGGGGGATAACGGACAATGAGCAGTTCTTC. Translation: CASSFRWGITDNEQFF.

The CDR3 sequence is CSATGTGDFYEQYF. The CDR3 DNA sequence: TGCAGTGCAACAGGGACAGGGGATTTCTACGAGCAGTACTTC. The chain links TRBV20-1 to TRBJ2-7; 10 bases fit TRBD1. CDR3 length: 14 amino acids. Germline values: CDR1 DFQATT, CDR2 SNEGSKA (reference sequence). The V and J ends lost 6 bases and 3 bases, in that order; junction bases with no gene match: 8.

V is TRBV20-1 and J is TRBJ2-5, with TRBD1 as a possible D gene (5 bases). In germline, CDR1 is DFQATT, CDR2 SNEGSKA (reference sequence). V was shortened by 6 bases and J by 5 bases, with 10 bases between the two germline ends. The CDR3 is 11 amino acids. The DNA for the CDR3 is TGCAGTGCAAAAGGGGCGGAGACCCAGTACTTC. Residues: CSAKGAETQYF.

The chain is built from TRBV5-1 and TRBJ2-1; D unresolved. Trimming removed 7 bases at V and 0 bases at J, with 14 bases between. Per germline, CDR1 SGHRS and CDR2 YFSETQ. The CDR3 has 15 amino acids. The CDR3 here is CASRSAVSSYNEQFF. CDR3 sequence (DNA): TGCGCCAGCCGAAGCGCAGTGAGCTCCTACAATGAGCAGTTCTTC.

About this clonotype itself: Germline and junction disagree at one end, which may indicate a read error. The CDR3 sequence: CASSPRHAGASLAGGLFF. The CDR3 DNA reads TGTGCCAGCAGCCCGCGCCATGCAGGGGCATCACTAGCCGGGGGGCTGTTTTTT. V is TRBV7-2 and J is TRBJ2-2; D assignment may be TRBD1 or TRBD2 (6 bases each). The CDR3 is 18 residues long. Germline assignment: CDR1 SGHTA and CDR2 FQGNSA.

V and J are TRBV5-4 and TRBJ2-1; D unresolved. CDR1 is SGHNT, CDR2 YYREEE, per germline (reference sequence). This CDR3 contains 13 residues. The ends were cut back, 0 bases at V and 6 bases at J, with 7 bases in the middle. CDR3 nucleotides: TGTGCCAGCAGCTTGGCCGCCGTCAATGAGCAGTTCTTC. It codes for CASSLAAVNEQFF.

The chain uses TRBV20-1 and TRBJ1-1; tentatively, D is TRBD1 (6 bases). Trimming pared 5 bases from V and 0 bases from J, leaving 10 bases between. CDR3 length equals 13 residues. CDR1 is DFQATT and CDR2 is SNEGSKA in the germline V gene (reference sequence). CDR3: CSARDNVNTEAFF. As DNA, the CDR3 is TGCAGTGCTCGGGACAACGTGAACACTGAAGCTTTCTTT.

The chain is built from TRBV6-5 and TRBJ2-5; TRBD2 might be the D (6 bases). The V gene lost 5 bases and the J gene lost 0 bases, with 16 bases spanning the gap. The germline V gene encodes CDR1 MNHEY and CDR2 SVGAGI. This CDR3 contains 16 residues. The CDR3 bases are TGTGCCAGCAGTGCCGGGGCGGGACTCCACCAAGAGACCCAGTACTTC. Amino acids: CASSAGAGLHQETQYF.